Sequencing of this TCR beta chain was carried out in a study of T cell responses to AZD1222 COVID-19 vaccine. Method: immunoSEQ multiplex PCR; TCRdb's copy keeps in-frame clones and lacks some. The data hold about 160,000 clones, with around 92% observed a single time. V trimming: 3 bases; J trimming: 4 bases; junction bases outside the gene matches: 3. The CDR3 totals 14 residues. Germline-derived CDR1 and CDR2 are SNHLY and FYNNEI. V is TRBV2 and J is TRBJ1-2; TRBD1 matches 9 bases. The source is an adult who received the AZD1222 COVID-19 vaccine. The starting material was peripheral blood, obtained 28 days after the second AZD1222 dose. The CDR3 region has the DNA TGTGCCAGCAGTGACGAACAGGGGGCCTATGGCTACACCTTC. This encodes CASSDEQGAYGYTF.